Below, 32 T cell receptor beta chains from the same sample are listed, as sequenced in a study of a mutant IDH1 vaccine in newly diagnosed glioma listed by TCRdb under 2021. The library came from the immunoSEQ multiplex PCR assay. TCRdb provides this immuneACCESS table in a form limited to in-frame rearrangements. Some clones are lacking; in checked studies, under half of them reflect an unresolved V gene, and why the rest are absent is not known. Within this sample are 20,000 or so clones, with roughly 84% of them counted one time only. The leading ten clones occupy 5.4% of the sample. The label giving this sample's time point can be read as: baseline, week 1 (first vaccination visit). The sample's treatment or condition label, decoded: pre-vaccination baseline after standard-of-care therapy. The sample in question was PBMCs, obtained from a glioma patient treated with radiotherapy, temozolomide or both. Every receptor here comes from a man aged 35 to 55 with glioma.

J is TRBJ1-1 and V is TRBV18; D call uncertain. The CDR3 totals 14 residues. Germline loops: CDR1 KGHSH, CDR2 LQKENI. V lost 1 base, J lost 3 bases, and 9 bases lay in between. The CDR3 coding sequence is TGTGCCAGCTCACCACAGACCCGGGACACTGAAGCTTTCTTT. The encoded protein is CASSPQTRDTEAFF. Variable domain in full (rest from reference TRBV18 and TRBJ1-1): NAGVMQNPRHLVRRRGQEARLRCSPMKGHSHVYWYRQLPEEGLKFMVYLQKENIIDESGMPKERFSAEFPKEGPSILRIQQVVRGDSAAYFCASSPQTRDTEAFFGQGTRLTVV.

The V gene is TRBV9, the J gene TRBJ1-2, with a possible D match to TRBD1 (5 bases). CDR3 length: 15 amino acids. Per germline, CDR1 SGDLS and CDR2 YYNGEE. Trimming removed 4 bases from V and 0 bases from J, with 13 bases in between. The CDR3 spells CASSPRGRTNYGYTF. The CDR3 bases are TGTGCCAGCAGCCCCCGGGGACGGACTAACTATGGCTACACCTTC.

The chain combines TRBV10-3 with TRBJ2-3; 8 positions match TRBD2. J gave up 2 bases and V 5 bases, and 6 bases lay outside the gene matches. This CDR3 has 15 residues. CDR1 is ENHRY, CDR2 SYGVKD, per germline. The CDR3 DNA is TGTGCCATCAGTCCGGGAGGGGGTAACACAGATACGCAGTATTTT. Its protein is CAISPGGGNTDTQYF.

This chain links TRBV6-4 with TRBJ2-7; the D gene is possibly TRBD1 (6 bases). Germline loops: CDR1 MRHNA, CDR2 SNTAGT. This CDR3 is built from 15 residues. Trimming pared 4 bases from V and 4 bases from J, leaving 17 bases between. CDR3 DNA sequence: TGTGCCAGCAGTGGCAGGGGAAAGGGTGGGTACGAGCAGTACGTC. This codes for CASSGRGKGGYEQYV.

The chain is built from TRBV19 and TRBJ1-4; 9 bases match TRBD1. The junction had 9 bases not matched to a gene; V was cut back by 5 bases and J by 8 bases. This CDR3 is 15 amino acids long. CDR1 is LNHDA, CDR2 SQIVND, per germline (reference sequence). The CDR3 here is CASSRLGTGPEKLFF. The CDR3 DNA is TGTGCCAGTAGTCGCCTCGGGACAGGGCCCGAAAAACTGTTTTTT.

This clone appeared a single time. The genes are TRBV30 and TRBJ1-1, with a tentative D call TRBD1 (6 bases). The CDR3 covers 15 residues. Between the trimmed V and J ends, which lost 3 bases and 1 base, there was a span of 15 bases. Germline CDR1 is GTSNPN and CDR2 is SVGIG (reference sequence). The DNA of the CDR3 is TGTGCCTGGAGGCCCGGGGGGGCCGCGAACACTGAAGCTTTCTTT. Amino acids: CAWRPGGAANTEAFF. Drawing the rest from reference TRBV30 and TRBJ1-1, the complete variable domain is SQTIHQWPATLVQPVGSPLSLECTVEGTSNPNLYWYRQAAGRGLQLLFYSVGIGQISSEVPQNLSASRPQDRQFILSSKKLLLSDSGFYLCAWRPGGAANTEAFFGQGTRLTVV.

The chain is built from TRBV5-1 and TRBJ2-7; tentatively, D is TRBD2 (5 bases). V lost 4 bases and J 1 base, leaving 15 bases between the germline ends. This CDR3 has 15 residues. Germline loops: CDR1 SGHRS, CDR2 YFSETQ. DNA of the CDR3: TGCGCCAGCAGCCCAGAGGGTCTAGTTTCCTACGAGCAGTACTTC. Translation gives CASSPEGLVSYEQYF. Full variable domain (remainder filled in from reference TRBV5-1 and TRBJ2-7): KAGVTQTPRYLIKTRGQQVTLSCSPISGHRSVSWYQQTPGQGLQFLFEYFSETQRNKGNFPGRFSGRQFSNSRSEMNVSTLELGDSALYLCASSPEGLVSYEQYFGPGTRLTVT.

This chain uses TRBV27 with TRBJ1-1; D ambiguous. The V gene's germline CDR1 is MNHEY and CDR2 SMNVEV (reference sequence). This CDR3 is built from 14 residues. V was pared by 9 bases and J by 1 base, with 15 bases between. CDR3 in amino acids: CASQHLDPNTEAFF. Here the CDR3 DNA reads TGTGCCAGTCAGCACCTTGACCCGAACACTGAAGCTTTCTTT.

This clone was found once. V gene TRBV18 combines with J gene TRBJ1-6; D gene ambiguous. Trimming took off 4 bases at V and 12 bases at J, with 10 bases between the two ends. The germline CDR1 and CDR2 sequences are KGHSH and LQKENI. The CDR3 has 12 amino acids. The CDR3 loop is CASSLEEGPLHF. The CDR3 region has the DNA TGTGCCAGCTCACTGGAGGAGGGACCCCTCCACTTT.

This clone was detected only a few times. DNA for the CDR3: TGTGCCAGCAGCTCCAAGGGACCAAACAATGAGCAGTTCTTC. It is translated as CASSSKGPNNEQFF. The gene calls are TRBV7-2 and TRBJ2-1; D may match TRBD1 or TRBD2 (5 bases each). The CDR3 contains 14 residues. Germline CDR1 and CDR2: SGHTA and FQGNSA. V was pared by 4 bases and J by 5 bases, with 12 bases between. The whole variable domain, filled in from reference TRBV7-2 and TRBJ2-1, reads GAGVSQSPSNKVTEKGKDVELRCDPISGHTALYWYRQSLGQGLEFLIYFQGNSAPDKSGLPSDRFSAERTGGSVSTLTIQRTQQEDSAVYLCASSSKGPNNEQFFGPGTRLTVL.

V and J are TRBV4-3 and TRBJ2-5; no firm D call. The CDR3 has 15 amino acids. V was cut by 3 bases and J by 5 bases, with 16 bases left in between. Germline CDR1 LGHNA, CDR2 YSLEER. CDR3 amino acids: CASSQLGGNGETQYF. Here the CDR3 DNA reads TGCGCCAGCAGCCAGTTGGGCGGAAACGGGGAGACCCAGTACTTC.

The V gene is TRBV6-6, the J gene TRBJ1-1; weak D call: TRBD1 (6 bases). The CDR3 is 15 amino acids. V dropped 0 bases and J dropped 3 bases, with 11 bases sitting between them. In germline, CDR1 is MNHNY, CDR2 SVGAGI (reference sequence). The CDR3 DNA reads TGTGCCAGCAGTTACTCGCGGGCAGGGGACACTGAAGCTTTCTTT. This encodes CASSYSRAGDTEAFF.

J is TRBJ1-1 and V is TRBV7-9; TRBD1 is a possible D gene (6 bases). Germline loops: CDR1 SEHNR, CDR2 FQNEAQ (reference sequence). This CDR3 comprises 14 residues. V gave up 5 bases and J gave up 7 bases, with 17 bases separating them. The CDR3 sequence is CASSPPWGQGEAFF. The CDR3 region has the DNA TGTGCCAGCAGCCCCCCGTGGGGGCAGGGTGAAGCTTTCTTT.

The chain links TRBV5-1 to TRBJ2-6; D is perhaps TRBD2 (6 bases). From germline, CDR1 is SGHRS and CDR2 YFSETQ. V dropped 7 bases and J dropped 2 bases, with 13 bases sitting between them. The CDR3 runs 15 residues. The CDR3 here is CASGRTGAGANVLTF. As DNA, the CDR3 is TGCGCCAGCGGCCGAACGGGGGCTGGGGCCAACGTCCTGACTTTC.

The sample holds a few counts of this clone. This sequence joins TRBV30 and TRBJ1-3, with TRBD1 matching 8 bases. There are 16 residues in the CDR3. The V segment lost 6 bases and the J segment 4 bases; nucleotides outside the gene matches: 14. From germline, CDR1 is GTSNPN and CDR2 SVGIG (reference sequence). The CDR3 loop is CACSTHRTGRGNTIYF. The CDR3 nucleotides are TGTGCCTGCAGCACGCACAGGACAGGGAGAGGAAACACCATATATTTT.

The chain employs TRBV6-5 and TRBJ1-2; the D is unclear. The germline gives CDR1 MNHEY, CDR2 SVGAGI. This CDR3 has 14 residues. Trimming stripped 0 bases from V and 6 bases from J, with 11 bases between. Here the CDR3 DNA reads TGTGCCAGCAGTTACTCGAGTAGGGCTGATGGCTACACCTTC. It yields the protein CASSYSSRADGYTF.

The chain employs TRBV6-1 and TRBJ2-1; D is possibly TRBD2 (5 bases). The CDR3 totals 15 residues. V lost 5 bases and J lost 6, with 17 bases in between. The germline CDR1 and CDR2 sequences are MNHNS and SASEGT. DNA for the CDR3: TGTGCCAGCAGTCGGTGGTTTGGAGGTACCAATGAGCAGTTCTTC. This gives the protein CASSRWFGGTNEQFF.

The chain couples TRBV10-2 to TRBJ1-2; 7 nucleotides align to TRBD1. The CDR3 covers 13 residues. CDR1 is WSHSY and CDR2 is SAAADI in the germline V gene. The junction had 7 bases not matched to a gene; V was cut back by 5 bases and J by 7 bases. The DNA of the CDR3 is TGCGCCAGCAGTCCCCAGGGGGGTCGTGGCTACACCTTC. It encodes CASSPQGGRGYTF.

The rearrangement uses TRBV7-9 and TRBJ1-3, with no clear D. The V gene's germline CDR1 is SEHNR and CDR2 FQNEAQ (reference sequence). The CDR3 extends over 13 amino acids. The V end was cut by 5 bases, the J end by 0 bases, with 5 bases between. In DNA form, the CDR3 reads TGTGCCAGCAGCCAATCCTCTGGAAACACCATATATTTT. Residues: CASSQSSGNTIYF.

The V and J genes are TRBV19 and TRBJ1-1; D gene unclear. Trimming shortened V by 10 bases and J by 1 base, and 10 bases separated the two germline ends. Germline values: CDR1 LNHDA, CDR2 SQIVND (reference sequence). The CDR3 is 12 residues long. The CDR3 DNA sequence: TGTGCCACCGAGATTGGGAACACTGAAGCTTTCTTT. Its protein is CATEIGNTEAFF.

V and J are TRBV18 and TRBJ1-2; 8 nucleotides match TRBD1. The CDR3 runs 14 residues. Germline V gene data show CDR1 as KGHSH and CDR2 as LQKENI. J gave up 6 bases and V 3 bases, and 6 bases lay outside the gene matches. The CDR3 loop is CASSPALGQDGYTF. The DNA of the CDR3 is TGTGCCAGCTCACCCGCGCTGGGACAGGATGGCTACACCTTC.

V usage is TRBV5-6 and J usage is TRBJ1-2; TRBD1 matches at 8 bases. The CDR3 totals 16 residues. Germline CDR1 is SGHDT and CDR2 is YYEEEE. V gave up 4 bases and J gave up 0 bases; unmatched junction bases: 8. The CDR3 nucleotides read TGTGCCAGCAGCGTCCCCGACAGGGGAGCTAACTATGGCTACACCTTC. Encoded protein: CASSVPDRGANYGYTF.

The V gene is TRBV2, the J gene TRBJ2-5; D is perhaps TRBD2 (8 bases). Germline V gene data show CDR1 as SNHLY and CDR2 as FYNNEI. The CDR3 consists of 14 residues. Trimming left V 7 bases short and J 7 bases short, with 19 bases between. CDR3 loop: CASKREGAGGTQYF. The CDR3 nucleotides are TGTGCCAGCAAGCGAGAGGGGGCGGGGGGGACCCAGTACTTC.

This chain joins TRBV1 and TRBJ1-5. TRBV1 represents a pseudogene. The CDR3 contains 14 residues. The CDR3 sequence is CTSPQGGARWDQHF. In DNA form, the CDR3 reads TGCACCAGCCCCCAAGGGGGGGCACGGTGGGACCAGCATTTT.

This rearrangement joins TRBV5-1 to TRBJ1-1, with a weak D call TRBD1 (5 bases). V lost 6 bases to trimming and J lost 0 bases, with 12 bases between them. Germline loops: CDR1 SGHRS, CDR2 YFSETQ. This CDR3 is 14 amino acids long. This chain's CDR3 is CASTRLGLNTEAFF. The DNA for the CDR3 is TGCGCCAGCACCCGGCTGGGACTGAACACTGAAGCTTTCTTT.

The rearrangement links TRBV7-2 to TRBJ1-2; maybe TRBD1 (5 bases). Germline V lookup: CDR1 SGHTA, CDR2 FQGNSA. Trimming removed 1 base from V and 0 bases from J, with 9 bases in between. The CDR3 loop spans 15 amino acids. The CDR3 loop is CASSLGGGANYGYTF. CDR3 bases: TGTGCCAGCAGCTTAGGTGGGGGAGCTAACTATGGCTACACCTTC.

The CDR3, as DNA: TGTGCCTGGGGCCCTCACCAGGGGCGCCGGTATGGCTACACCTTC. Protein: CAWGPHQGRRYGYTF. The chain recombines TRBV30 with TRBJ1-2; weak D call: TRBD1 (6 bases). The CDR3 consists of 15 residues. From germline, CDR1 is GTSNPN and CDR2 SVGIG (reference sequence). V was pared by 5 bases and J by 5 bases, with 21 bases between.

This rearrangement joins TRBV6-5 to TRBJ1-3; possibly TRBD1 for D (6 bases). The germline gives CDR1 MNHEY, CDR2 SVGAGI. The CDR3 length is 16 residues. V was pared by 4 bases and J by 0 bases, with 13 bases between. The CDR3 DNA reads TGTGCCAGCAGTTCGGCGGGGGCCCTCTCTGGAAACACCATATATTTT. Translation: CASSSAGALSGNTIYF.

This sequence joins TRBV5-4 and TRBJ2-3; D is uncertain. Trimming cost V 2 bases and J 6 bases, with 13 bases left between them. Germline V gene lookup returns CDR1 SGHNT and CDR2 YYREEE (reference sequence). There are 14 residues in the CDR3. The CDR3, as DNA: TGTGCCAGCAGCTTCGCTCAGTGGCGGGATACGCAGTATTTT. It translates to CASSFAQWRDTQYF.

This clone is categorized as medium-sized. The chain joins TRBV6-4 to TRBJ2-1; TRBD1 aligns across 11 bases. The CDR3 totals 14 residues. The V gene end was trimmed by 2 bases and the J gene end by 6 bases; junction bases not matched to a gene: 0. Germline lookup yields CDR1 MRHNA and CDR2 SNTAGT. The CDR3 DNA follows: TGTGCCAGCAGTGACGGGACAGGGGGCAATGAGCAGTTCTTC. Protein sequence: CASSDGTGGNEQFF.

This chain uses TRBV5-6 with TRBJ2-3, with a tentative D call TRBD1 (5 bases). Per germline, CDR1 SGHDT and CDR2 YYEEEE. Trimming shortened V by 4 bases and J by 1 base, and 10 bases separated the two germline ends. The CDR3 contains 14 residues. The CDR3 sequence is CASSPTTGTDTQYF. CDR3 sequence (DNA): TGTGCCAGCAGCCCGACGACAGGCACAGATACGCAGTATTTT.

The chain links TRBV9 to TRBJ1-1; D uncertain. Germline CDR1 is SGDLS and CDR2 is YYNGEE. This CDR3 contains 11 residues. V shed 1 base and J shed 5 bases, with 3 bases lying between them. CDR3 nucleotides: TGTGCCAGCAGCGTATCAACTGAAGCTTTCTTT. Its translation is CASSVSTEAFF.